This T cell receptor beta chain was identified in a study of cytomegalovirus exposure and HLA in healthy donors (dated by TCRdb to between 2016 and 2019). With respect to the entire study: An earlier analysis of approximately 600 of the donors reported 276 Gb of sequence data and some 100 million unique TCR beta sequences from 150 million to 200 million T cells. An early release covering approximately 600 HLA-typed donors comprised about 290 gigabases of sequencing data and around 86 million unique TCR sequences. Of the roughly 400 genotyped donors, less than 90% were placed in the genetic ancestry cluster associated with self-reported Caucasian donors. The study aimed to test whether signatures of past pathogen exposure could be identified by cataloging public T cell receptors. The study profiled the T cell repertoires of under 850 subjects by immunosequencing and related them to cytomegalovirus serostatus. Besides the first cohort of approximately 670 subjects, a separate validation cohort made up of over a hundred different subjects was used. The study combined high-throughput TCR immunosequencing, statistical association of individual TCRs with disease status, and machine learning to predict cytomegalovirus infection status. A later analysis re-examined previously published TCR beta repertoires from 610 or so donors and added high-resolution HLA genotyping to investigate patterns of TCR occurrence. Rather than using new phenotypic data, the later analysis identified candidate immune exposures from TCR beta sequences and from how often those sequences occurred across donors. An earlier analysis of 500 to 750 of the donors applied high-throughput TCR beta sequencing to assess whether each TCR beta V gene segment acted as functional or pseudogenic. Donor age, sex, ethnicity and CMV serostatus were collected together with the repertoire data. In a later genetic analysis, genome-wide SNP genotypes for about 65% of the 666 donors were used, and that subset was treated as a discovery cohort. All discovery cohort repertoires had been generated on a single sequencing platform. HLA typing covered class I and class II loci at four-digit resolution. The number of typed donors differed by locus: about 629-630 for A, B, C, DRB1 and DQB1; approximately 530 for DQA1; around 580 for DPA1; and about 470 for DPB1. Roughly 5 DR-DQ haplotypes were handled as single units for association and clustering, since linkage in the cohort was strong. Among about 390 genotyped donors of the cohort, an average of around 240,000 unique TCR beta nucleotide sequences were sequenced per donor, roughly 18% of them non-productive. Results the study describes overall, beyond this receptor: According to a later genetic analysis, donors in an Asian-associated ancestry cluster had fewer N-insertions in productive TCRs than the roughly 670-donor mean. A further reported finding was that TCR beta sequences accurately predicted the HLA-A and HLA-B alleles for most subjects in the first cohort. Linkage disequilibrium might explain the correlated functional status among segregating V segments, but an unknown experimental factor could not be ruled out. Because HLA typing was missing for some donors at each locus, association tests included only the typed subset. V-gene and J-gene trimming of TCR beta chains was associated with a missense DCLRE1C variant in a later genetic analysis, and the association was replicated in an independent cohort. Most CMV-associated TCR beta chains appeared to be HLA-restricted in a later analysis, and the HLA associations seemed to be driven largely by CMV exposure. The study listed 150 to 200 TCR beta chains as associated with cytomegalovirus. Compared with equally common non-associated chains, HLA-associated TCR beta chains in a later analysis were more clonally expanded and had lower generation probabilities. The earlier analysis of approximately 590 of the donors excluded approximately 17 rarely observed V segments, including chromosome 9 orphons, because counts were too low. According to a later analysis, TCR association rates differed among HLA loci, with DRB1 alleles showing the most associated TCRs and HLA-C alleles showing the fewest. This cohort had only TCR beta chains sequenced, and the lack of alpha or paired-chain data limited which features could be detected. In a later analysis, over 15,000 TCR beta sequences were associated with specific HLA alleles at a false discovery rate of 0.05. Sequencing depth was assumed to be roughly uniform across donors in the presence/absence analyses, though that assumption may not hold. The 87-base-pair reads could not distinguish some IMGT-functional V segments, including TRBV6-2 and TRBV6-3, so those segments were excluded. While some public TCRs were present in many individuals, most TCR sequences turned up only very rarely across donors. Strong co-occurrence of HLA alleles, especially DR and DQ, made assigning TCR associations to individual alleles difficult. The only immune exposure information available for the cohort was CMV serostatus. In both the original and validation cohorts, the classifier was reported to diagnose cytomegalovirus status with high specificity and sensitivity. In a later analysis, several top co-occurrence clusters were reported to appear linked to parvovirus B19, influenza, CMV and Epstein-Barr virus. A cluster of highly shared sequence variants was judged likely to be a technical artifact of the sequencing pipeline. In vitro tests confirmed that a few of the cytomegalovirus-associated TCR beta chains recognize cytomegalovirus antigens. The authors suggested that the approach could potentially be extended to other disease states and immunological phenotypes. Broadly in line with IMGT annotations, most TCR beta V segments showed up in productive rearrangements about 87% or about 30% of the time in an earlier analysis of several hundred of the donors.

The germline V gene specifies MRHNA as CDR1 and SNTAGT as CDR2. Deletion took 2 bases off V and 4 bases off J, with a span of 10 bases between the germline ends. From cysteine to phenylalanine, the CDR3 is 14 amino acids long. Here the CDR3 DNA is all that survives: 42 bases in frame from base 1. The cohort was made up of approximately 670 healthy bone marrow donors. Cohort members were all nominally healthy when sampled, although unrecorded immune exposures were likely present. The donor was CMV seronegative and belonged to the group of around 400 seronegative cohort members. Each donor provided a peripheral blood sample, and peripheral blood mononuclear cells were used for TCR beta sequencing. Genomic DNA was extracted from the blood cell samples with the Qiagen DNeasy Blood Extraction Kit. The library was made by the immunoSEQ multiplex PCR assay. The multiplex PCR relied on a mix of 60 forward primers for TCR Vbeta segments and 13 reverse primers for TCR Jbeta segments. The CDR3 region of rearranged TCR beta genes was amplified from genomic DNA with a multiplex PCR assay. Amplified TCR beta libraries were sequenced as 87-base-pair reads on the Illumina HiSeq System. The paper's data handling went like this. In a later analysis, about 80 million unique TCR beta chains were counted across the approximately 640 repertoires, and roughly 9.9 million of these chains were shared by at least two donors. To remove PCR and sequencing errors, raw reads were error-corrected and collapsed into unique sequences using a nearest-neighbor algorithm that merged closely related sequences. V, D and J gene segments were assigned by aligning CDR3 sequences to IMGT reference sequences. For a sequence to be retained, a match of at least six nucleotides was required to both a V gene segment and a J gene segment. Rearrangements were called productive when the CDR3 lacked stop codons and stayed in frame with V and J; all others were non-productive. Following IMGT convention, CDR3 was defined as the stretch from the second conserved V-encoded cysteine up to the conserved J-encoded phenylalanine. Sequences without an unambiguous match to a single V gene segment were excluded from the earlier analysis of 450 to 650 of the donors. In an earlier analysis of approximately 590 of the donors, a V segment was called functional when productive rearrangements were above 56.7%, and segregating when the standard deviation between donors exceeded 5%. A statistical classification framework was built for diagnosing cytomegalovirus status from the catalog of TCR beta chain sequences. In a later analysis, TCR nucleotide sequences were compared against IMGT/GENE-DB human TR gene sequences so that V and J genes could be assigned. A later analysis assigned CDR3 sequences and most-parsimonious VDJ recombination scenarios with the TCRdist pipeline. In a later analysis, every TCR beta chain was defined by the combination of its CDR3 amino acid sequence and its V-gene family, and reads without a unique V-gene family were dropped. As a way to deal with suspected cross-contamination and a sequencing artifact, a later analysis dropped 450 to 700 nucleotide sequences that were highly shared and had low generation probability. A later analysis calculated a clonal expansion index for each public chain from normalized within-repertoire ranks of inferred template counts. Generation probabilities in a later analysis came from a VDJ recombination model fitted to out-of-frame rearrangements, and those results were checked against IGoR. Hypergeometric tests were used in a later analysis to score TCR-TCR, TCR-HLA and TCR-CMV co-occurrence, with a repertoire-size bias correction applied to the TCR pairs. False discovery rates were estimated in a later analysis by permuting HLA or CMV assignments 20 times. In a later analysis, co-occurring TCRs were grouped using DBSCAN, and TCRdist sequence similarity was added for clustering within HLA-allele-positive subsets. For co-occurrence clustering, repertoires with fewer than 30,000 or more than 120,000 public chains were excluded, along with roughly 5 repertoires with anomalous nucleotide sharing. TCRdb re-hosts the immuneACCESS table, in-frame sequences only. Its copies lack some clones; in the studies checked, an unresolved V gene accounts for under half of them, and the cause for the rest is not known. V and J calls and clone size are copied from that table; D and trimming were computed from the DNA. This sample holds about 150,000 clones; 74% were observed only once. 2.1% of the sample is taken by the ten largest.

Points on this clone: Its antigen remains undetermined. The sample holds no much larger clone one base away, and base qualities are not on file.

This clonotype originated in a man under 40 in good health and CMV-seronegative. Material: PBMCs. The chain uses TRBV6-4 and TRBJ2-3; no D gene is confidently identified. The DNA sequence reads TGTGCCAGCAGTGACCGTTTAGAAGCAGATACGCAGTATTTT. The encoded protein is CASSDRLEADTQYF.